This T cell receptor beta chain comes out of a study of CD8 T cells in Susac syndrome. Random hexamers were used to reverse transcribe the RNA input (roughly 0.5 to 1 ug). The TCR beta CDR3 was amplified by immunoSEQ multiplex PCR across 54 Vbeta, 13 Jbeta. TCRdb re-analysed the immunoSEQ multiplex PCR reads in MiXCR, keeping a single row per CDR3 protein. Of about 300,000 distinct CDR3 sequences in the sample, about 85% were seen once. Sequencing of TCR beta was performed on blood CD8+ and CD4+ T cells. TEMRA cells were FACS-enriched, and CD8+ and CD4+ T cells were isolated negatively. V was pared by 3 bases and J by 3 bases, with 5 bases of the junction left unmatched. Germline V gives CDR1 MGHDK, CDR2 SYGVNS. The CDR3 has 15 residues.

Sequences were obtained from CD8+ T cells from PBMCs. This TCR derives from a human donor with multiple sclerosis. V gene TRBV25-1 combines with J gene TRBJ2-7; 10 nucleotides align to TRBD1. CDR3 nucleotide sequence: TGTGCCAGCAGTGATAAAGGGACAGGGGTCTACGAGCAGTACTTC. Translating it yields CASSDKGTGVYEQYF.